This T cell receptor (beta chain) was obtained from a study of identifying expanded T cells in peripheral blood. V shed 1 base and J shed 6 bases, with 15 bases lying between them. The CDR3 length is 16 residues. Per the germline V gene, CDR1 is MNHNS and CDR2 is SASEGT. Some clones are missing from TCRdb's copy, which holds only in-frame ones; the method was immunoSEQ multiplex PCR. This sample carries more than 90,000 clones, 87% of them seen once, and the ten largest clones take approximately 17%. This chain uses TRBV6-1 with TRBJ2-2; possibly TRBD1 or TRBD2 for D (5 bases each). Sequencing used blood. The receptor comes from a person aged 18 to 70 in good health. The CDR3 DNA follows: TGTGCCAGCAGTGAAGGGGGCTACTGGAGGTCCGGGGAGCTGTTTTTT. Protein: CASSEGGYWRSGELFF.